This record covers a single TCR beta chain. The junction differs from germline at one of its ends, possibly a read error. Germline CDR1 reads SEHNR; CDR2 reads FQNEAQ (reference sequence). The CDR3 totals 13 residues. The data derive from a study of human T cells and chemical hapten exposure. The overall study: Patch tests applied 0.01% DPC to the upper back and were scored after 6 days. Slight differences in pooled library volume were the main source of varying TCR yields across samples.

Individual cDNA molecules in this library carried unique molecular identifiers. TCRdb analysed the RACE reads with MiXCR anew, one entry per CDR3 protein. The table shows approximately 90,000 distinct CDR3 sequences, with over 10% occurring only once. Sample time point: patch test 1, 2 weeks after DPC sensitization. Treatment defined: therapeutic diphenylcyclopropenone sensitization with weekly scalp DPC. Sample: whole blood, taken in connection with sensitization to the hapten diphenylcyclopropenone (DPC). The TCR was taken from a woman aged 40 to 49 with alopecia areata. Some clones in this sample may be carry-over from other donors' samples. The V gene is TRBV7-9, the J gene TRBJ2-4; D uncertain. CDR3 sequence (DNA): TGTGCCAGCACCTTAGTCGGCACAAACATTCAGTACTTC. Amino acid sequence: CASTLVGTNIQYF.